This TCR beta chain appears in the sequencing data of a study of blood T cell repertoires in COVID-19. The overall study: Samples taken during acute and convalescent COVID-19 were collected in the United States, Italy and Spain. Sample material is recorded as cDNA or gDNA derived from T cells, B-cell-depleted T cells, or PBMCs.

Per the study methods: How many nucleated cells were present was estimated from reference gene primer amplification. Produced via immunoSEQ multiplex PCR; TCRdb's table is partial and in-frame only. V, J and clone size are taken as reported in that table, and D and trimming were inferred from the DNA itself. The repertoire holds 160,000 or so clones, around 90% seen once, with roughly 1.4% in the top ten. Germline V gene data show CDR1 as MGHDK and CDR2 as SYGVNS. V lost 3 bases, J lost 6 bases, and 12 bases lay in between. The CDR3 covers 13 residues. J is TRBJ2-7 and V is TRBV25-1; a weak D match, TRBD2 (6 bases). The source is a woman in her fifties or sixties with acute or convalescent COVID-19. Source material: peripheral blood. CDR3 residues: CASSETGAGEQYF. CDR3 nucleotides: TGTGCCAGCAGTGAGACGGGAGCGGGCGAGCAGTACTTC.